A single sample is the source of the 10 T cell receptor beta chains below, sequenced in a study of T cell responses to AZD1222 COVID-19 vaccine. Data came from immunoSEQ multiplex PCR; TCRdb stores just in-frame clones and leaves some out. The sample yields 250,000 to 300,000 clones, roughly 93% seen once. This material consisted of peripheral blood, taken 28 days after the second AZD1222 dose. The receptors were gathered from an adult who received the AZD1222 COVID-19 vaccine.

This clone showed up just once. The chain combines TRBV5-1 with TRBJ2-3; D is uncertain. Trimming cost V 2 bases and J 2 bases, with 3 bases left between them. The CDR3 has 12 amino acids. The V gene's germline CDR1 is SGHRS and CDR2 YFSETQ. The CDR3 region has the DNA TGCGCCAGCAGCTTTCCCACAGATACGCAGTATTTT. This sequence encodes CASSFPTDTQYF. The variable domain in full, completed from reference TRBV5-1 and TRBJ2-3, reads KAGVTQTPRYLIKTRGQQVTLSCSPISGHRSVSWYQQTPGQGLQFLFEYFSETQRNKGNFPGRFSGRQFSNSRSEMNVSTLELGDSALYLCASSFPTDTQYFGPGTRLTVL.

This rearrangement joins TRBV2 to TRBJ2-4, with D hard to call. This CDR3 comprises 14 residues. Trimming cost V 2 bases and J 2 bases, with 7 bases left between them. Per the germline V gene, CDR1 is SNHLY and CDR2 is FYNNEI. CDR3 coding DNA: TGTGCCAGCAGTGAACAACGAACCAAAAACATTCAGTACTTC. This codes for CASSEQRTKNIQYF.

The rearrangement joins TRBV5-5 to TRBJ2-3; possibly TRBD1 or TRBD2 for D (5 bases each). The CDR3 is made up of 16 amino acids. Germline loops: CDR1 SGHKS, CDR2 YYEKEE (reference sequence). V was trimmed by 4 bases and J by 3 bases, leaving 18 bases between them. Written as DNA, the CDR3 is TGTGCCAGCAGCCGGACGCGGGCCAGGGAGACAGATACGCAGTATTTT. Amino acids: CASSRTRARETDTQYF.

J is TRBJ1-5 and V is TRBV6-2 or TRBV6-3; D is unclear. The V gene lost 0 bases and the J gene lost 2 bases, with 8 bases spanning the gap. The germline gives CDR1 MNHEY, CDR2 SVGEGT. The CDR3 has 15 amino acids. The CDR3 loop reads CASSYSGEGNQPQHF. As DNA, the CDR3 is TGTGCCAGCAGTTACTCAGGAGAGGGCAATCAGCCCCAGCATTTT.

The chain's CDR3 is CSASVGGQNYGYTF. The CDR3 region has the DNA TGCAGTGCTAGTGTGGGCGGACAAAACTATGGCTACACCTTC. The chain carries TRBV20-1 and TRBJ1-2; perhaps TRBD1 as D (5 bases). This CDR3 contains 14 residues. The germline V and J ends were trimmed by 3 bases and 2 bases, with 13 bases remaining between them. The germline V gene encodes CDR1 DFQATT and CDR2 SNEGSKA (reference sequence).

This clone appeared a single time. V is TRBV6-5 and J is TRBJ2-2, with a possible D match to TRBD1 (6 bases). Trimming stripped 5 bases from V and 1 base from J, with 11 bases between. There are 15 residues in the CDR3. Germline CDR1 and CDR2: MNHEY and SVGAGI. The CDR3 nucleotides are TGTGCCAGCAGTACCAGGGGTGAGAACACCGGGGAGCTGTTTTTT. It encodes CASSTRGENTGELFF.

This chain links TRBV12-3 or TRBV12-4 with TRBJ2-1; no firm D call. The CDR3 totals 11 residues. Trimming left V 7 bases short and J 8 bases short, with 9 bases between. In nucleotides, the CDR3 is TGTGCCAGCACCCAAGGCTATGAGCAGTTCTTC. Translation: CASTQGYEQFF.

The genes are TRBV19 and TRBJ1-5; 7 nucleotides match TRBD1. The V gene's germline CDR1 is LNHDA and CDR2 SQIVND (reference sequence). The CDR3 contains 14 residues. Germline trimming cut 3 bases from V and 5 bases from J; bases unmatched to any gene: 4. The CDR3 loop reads CASSIRGGDQPQHF. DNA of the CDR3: TGTGCCAGTAGTATCAGAGGGGGCGATCAGCCCCAGCATTTT.

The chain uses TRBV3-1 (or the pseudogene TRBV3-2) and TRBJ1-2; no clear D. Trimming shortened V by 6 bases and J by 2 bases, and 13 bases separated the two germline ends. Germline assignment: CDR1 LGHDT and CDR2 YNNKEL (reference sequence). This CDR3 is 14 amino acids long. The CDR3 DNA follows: TGTGCCAGCAGACACTTTGGGGAGAACTATGGCTACACCTTC. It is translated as CASRHFGENYGYTF.

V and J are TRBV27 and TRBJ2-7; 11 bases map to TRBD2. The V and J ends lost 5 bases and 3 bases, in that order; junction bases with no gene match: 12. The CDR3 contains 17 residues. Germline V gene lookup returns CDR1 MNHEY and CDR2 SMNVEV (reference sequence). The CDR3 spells CASSPRLRGTSGYEQYF. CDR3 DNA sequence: TGTGCCAGCAGTCCCCGCCTGAGAGGGACTAGCGGCTACGAGCAGTACTTC.